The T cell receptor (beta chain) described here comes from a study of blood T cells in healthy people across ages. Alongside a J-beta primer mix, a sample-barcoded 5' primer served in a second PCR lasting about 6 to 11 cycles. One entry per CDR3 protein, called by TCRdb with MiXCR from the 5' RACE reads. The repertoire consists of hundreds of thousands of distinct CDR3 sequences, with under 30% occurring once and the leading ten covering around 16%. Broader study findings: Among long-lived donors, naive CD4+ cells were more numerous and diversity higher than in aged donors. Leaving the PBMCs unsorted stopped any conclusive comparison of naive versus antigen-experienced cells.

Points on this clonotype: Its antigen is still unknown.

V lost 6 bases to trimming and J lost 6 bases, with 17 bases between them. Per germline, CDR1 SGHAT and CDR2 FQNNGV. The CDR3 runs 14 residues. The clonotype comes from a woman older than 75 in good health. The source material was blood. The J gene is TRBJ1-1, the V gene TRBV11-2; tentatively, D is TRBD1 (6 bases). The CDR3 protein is CASRFGQSNAEAFF. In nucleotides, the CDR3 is TGTGCCAGCAGGTTCGGACAGAGTAACGCTGAAGCTTTCTTT. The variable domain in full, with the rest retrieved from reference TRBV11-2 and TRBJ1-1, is EAGVAQSPRYKIIEKRQSVAFWCNPISGHATLYWYQQILGQGPKLLIQFQNNGVVDDSQLPKDRFSAERLKGVDSTLKIQPAKLEDSAVYLCASRFGQSNAEAFFGQGTRLTVV.